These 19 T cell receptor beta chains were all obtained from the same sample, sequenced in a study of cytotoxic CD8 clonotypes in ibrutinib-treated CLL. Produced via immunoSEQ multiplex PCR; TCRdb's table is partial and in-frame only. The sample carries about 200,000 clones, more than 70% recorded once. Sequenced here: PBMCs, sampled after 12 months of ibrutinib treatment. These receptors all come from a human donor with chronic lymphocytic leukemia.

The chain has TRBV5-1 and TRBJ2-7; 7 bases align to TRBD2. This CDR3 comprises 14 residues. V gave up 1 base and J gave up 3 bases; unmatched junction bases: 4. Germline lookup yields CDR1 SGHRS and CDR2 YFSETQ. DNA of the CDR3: TGCGCCAGCAGCTTGAGCGGGAATAACTACGAGCAGTACTTC. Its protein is CASSLSGNNYEQYF.

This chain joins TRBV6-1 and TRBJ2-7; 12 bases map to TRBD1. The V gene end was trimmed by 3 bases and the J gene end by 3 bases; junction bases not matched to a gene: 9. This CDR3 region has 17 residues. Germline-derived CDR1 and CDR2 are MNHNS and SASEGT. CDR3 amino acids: CASSDGGRDRGRYEQYF. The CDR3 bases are TGTGCCAGCAGTGACGGCGGCCGGGACAGGGGGCGCTACGAGCAGTACTTC.

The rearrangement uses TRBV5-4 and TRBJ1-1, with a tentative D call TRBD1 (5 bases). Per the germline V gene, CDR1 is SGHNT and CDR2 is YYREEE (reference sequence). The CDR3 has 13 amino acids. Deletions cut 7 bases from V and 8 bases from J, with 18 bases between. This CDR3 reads CASSLVGVPEAFF. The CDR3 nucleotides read TGTGCCAGCTCCCTGGTGGGGGTCCCCGAAGCTTTCTTT.

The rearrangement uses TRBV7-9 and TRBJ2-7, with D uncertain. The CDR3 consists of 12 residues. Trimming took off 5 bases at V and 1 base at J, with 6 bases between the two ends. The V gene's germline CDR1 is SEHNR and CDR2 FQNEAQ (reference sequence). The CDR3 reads CASSVPSYEQYF. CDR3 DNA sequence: TGTGCCAGCAGCGTCCCATCCTACGAGCAGTACTTC.

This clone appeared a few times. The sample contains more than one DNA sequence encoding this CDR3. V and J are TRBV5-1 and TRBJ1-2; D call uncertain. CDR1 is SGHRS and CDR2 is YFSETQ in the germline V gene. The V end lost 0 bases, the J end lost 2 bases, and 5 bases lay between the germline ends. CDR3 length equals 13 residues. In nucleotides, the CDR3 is TGCGCCAGCAGCTTGGGAGGGAACTATGGCTACACCTTC. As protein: CASSLGGNYGYTF.

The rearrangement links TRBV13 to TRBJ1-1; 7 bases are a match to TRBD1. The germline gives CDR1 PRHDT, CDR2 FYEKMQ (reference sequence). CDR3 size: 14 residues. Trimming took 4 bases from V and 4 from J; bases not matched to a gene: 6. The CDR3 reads CASSSTGSGTEAFF. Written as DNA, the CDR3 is TGTGCCAGCAGCTCGACAGGGTCAGGCACTGAAGCTTTCTTT. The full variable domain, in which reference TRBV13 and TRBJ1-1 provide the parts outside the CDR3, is AAGVIQSPRHLIKEKRETATLKCYPIPRHDTVYWYQQGPGQDPQFLISFYEKMQSDKGSIPDRFSAQQFSDYHSELNMSSLELGDSALYFCASSSTGSGTEAFFGQGTRLTVV.

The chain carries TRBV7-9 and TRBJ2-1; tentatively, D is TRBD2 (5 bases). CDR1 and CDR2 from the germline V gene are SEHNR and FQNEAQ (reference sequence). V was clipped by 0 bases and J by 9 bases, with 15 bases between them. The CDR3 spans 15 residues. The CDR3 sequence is CASSLAGRFSSEQFF. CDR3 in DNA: TGTGCCAGCAGCTTAGCGGGGAGATTCAGTTCTGAGCAGTTCTTC.

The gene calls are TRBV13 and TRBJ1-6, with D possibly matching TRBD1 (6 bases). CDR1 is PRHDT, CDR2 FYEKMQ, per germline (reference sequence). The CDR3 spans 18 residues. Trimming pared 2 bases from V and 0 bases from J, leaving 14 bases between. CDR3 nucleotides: TGTGCCAGCAGCTTAAGTCCAGGGGCAGGCTCCTATAATTCACCCCTCCACTTT. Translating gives CASSLSPGAGSYNSPLHF.

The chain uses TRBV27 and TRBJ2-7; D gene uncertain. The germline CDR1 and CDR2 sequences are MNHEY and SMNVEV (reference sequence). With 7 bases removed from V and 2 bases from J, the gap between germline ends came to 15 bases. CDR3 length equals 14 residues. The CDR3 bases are TGTGCCAGCAAACCCGGCGGCGAAGCCTACGAGCAGTACTTC. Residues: CASKPGGEAYEQYF.

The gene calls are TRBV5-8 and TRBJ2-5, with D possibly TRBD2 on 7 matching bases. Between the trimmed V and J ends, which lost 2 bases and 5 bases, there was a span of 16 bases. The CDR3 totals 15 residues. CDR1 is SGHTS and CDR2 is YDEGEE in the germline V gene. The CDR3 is CASSLLGGAGETQYF. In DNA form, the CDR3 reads TGTGCCAGCAGCTTATTGGGGGGGGCTGGGGAGACCCAGTACTTC.

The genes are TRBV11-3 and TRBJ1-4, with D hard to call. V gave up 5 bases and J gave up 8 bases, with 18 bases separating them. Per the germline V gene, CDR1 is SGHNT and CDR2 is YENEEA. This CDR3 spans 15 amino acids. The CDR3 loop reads CASSPLEQFEEKLFF. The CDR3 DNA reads TGTGCCAGCAGCCCCCTTGAACAGTTTGAAGAAAAACTGTTTTTT.

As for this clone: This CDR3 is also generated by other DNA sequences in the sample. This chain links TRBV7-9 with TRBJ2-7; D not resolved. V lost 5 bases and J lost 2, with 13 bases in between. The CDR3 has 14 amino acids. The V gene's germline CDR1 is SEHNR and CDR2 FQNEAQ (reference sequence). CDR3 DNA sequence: TGTGCCAGCAGCCCTCCAAATGCCGCCTACGAGCAGTACTTC. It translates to CASSPPNAAYEQYF.

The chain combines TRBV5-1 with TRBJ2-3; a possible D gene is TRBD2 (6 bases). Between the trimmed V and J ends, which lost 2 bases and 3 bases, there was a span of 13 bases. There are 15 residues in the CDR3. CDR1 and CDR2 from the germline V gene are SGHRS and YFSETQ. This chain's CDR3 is CASSLGLTGTDTQYF. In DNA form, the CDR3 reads TGCGCCAGCAGCTTAGGACTAACCGGGACAGATACGCAGTATTTT.

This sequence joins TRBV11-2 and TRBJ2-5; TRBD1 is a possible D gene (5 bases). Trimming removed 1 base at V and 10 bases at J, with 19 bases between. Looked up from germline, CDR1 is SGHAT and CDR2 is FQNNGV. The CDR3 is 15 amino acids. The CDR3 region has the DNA TGTGCCAGCAGCTTAGTGTCGGCCCCCGAACAGGACCAGTACTTC. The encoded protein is CASSLVSAPEQDQYF.

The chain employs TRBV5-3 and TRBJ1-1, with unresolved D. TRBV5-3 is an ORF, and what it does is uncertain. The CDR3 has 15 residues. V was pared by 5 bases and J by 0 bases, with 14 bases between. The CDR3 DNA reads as TGTGCCAGAAGTAGGACCCTACCCCTGAACACTGAAGCTTTCTTT. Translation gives CARSRTLPLNTEAFF.

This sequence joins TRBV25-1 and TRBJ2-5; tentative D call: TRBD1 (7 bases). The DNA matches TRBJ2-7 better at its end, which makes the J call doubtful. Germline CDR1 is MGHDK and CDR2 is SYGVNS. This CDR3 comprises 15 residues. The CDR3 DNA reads TGTGCCAGCAGTGAGGAGGGGGACAGCTCCTACGAGCAGTACTTC. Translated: CASSEEGDSSYEQYF.

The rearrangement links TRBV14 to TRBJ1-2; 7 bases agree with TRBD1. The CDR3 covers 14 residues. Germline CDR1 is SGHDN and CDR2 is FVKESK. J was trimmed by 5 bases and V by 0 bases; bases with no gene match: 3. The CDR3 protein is CASSQETGRYGYTF. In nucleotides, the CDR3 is TGTGCCAGCAGCCAAGAGACAGGGAGGTATGGCTACACCTTC.

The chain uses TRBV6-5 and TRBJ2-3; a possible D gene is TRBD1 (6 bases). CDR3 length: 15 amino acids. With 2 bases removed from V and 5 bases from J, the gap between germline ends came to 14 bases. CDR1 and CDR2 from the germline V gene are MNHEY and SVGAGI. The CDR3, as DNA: TGTGCCAGCAGTTACCCTCAGGGGTTTGAAGATACGCAGTATTTT. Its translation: CASSYPQGFEDTQYF.

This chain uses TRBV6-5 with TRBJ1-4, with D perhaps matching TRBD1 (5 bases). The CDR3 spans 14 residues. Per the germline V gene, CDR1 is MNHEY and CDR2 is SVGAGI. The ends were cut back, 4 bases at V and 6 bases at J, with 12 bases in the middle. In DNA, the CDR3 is TGTGCCAGCAGTTCAAGGGGAGGGGATGAAAAACTGTTTTTT. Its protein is CASSSRGGDEKLFF.